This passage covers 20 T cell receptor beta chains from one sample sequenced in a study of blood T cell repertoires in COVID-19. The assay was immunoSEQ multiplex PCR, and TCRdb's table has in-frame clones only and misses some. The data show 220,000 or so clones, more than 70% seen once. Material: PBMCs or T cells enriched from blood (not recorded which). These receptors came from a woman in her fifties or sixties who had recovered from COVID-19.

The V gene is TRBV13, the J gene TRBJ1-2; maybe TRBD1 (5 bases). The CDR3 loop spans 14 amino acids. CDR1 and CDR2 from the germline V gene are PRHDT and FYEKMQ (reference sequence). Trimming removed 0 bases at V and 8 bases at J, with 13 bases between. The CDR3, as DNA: TGTGCCAGCAGCTTAGGCACTAAGGGGAAAGGCTACACCTTC. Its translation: CASSLGTKGKGYTF. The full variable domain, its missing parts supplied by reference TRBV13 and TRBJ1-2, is AAGVIQSPRHLIKEKRETATLKCYPIPRHDTVYWYQQGPGQDPQFLISFYEKMQSDKGSIPDRFSAQQFSDYHSELNMSSLELGDSALYFCASSLGTKGKGYTFGSGTRLTVV.

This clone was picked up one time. CDR3 protein: CASSPPGQGPNYEQYF. CDR3 DNA: TGTGCCAGCAGTCCTCCGGGACAGGGGCCAAACTACGAGCAGTACTTC. The chain has TRBV27 and TRBJ2-7; TRBD1 matches at 10 bases. Germline CDR1 is MNHEY and CDR2 is SMNVEV (reference sequence). CDR3 size: 16 residues. J was trimmed by 3 bases and V by 5 bases; bases with no gene match: 10.

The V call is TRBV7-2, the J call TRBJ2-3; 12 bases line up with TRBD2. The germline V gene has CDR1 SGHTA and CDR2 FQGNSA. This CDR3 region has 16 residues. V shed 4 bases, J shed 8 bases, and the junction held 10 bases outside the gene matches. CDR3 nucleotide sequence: TGTGCCAGCAGCTCCAGGACTAGCGGGGCTCCGGGTACGCAGTATTTT. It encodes CASSSRTSGAPGTQYF.

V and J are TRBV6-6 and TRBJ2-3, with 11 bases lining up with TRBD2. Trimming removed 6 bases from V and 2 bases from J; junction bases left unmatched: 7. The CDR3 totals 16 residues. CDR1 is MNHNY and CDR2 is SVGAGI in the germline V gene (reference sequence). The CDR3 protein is CASSKGLAGLTDTQYF. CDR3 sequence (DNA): TGTGCCAGCAGCAAAGGACTAGCGGGCCTCACAGATACGCAGTATTTT.

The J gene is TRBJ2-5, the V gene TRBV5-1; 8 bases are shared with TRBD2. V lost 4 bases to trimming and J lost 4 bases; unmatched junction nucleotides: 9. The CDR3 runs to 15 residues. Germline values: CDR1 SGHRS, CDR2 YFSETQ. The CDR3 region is CASSGGLAGGETQYF. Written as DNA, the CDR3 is TGCGCCAGCAGCGGGGGGCTAGCGGGTGGAGAGACCCAGTACTTC.

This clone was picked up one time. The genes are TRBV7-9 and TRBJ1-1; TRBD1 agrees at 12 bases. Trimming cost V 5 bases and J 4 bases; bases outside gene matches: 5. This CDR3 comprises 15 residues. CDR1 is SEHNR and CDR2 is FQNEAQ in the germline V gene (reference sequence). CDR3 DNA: TGTGCCAGCAGCCCGGGACAGGGGGCTGGCACTGAAGCTTTCTTT. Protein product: CASSPGQGAGTEAFF.

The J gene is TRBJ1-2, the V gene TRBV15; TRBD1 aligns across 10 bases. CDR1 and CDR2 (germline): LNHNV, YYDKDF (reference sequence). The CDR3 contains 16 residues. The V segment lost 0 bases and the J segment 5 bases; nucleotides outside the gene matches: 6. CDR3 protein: CATSRDRGTGVYGYTF. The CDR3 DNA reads TGTGCCACCAGCAGAGATCGTGGGACAGGGGTTTATGGCTACACCTTC. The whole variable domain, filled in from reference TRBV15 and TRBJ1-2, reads DAMVIQNPRYQVTQFGKPVTLSCSQTLNHNVMYWYQQKSSQAPKLLFHYYDKDFNNEADTPDNFQSRRPNTSFCFLDIRSPGLGDTAMYLCATSRDRGTGVYGYTFGSGTRLTVV.

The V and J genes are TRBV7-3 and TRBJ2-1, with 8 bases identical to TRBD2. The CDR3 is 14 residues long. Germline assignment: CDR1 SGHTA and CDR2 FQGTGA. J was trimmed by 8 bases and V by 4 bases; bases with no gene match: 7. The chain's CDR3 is CASSSSGSWDEQFF. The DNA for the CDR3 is TGTGCCAGCAGCTCAAGCGGGAGTTGGGATGAGCAGTTCTTC. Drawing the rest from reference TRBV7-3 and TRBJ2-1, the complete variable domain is GAGVSQTPSNKVTEKGKYVELRCDPISGHTALYWYRQSLGQGPEFLIYFQGTGAADDSGLPNDRFFAVRPEGSVSTLKIQRTERGDSAVYLCASSSSGSWDEQFFGPGTRLTVL.

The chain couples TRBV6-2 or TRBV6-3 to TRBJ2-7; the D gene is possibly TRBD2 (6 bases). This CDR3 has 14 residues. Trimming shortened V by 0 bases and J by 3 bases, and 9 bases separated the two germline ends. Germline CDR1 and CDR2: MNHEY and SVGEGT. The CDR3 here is CASSYSPGGYEQYF. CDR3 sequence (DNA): TGTGCCAGCAGTTACTCGCCCGGGGGCTACGAGCAGTACTTC.

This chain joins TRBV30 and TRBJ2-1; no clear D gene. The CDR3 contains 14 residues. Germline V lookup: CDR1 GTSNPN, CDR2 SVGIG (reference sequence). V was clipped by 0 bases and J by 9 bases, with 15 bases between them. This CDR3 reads CAWSVPEISFEQFF. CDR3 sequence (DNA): TGTGCCTGGAGTGTACCCGAAATTAGCTTTGAGCAGTTCTTC.

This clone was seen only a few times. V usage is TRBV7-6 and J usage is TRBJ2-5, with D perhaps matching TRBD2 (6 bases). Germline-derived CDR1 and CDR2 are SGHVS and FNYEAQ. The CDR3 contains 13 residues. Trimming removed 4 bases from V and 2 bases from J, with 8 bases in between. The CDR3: CASSYGLQETQYF. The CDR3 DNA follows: TGTGCCAGCAGCTACGGACTACAAGAGACCCAGTACTTC.

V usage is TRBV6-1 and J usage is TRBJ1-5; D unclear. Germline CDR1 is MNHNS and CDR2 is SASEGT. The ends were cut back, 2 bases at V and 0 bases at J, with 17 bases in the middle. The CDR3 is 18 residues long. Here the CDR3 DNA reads TGTGCCAGCAGTGAACTTCATCCGCGGAGCTATAGCAATCAGCCCCAGCATTTT. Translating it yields CASSELHPRSYSNQPQHF.

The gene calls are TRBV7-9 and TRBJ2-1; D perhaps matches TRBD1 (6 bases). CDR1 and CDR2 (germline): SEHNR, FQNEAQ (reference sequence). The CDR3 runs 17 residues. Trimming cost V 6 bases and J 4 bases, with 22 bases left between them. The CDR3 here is CASSPWGQGHLYNEQFF. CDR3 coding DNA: TGTGCCAGCAGTCCCTGGGGGCAGGGACATTTGTACAATGAGCAGTTCTTC. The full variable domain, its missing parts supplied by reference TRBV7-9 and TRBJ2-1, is DTGVSQNPRHKITKRGQNVTFRCDPISEHNRLYWYRQTLGQGPEFLTYFQNEAQLEKSRLLSDRFSAERPKGSFSTLEIQRTEQGDSAMYLCASSPWGQGHLYNEQFFGPGTRLTVL.

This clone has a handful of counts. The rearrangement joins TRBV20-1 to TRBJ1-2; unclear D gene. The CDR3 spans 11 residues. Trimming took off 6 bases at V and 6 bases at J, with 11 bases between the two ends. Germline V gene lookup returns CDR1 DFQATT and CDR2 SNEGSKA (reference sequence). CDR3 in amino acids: CSAQPLDGYTF. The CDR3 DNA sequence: TGCAGTGCCCAACCACTCGATGGCTACACCTTC.

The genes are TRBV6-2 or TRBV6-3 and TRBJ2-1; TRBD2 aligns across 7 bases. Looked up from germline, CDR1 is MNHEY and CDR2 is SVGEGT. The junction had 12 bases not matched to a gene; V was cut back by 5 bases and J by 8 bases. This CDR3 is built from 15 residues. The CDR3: CASSTTSDARYEQFF. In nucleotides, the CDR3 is TGTGCCAGCAGTACCACTAGCGATGCTCGGTATGAGCAGTTCTTC.

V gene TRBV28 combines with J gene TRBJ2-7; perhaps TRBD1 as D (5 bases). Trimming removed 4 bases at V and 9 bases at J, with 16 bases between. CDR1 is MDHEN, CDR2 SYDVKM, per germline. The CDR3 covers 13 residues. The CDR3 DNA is TGTGCCAGCAGTTCCCAACAGGTTAACGGGCAGTACTTC. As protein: CASSSQQVNGQYF.

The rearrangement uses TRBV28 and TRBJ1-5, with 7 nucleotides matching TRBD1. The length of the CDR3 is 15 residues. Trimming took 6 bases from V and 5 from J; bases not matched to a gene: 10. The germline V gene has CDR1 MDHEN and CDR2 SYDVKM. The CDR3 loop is CASSPLQGGDQPQHF. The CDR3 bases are TGTGCCAGCAGCCCTCTCCAAGGGGGCGATCAGCCCCAGCATTTT.

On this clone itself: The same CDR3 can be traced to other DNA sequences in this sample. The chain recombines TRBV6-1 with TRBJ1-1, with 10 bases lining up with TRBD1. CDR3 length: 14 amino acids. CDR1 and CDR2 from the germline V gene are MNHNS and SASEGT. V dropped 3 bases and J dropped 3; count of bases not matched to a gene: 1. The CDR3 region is CASSEDRGDTEAFF. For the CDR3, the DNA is TGTGCCAGCAGTGAGGACAGGGGGGACACTGAAGCTTTCTTT.

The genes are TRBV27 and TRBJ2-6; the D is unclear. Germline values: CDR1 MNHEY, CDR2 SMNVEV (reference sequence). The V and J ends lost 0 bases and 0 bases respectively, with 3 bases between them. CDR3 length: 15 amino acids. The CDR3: CASSLSLSGANVLTF. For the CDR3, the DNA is TGTGCCAGCAGTTTATCCCTCTCTGGGGCCAACGTCCTGACTTTC.

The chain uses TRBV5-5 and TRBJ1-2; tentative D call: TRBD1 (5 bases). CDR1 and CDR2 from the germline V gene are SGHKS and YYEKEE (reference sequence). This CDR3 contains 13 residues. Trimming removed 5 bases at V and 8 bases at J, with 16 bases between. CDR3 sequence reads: CASRPTVERGYTF. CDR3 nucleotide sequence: TGTGCCAGCAGACCGACAGTGGAGAGAGGCTACACCTTC.